This TCR beta chain was captured in a study of T-cell memory formation after mild COVID-19. Study results and caveats: Shrinking CD4+ clones were chiefly CM and EM; CD8+ ones were chiefly EMRA. Clones shrinking from day 15 to 85 showed even CD4/CD8 mixes; later expanders tilted CD4+.

This clonotype was detected only a few times. Its antigen is undetermined. Each CDR3 protein is one row after TCRdb ran MiXCR on the 5' RACE reads. There are about 350,000 distinct CDR3 sequences in the sample; roughly an eighth occur only once, and around a fifth lies in the top ten. Germline assignment: CDR1 MGHRA and CDR2 YSYEKL. The junction had 4 bases not matched to a gene; V was cut back by 1 base and J by 7 bases. CDR3 length equals 15 residues. The source of this sequence is a young man who had mild COVID-19 (a few samples of this study predate the infection). Cell type and time point are not known. The sample consisted of PBMCs or a T cell subset sorted from them (not recorded which). This sequence joins TRBV4-1 and TRBJ1-4; 9 positions match TRBD1. CDR3: CASSQGDRDSEKLFF. The DNA for the CDR3 is TGCGCCAGCAGCCAAGGGGACAGGGATTCTGAAAAACTGTTTTTT.